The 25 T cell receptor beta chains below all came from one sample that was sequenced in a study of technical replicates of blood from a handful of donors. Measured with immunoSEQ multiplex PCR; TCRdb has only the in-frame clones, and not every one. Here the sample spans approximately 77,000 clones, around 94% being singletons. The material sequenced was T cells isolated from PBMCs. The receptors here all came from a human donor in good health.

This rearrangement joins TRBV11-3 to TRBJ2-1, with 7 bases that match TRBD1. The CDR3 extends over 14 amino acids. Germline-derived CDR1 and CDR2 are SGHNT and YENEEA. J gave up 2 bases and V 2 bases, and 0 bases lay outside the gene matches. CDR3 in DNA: TGTGCCAGCAGCTTACAGGGGGCCTACAATGAGCAGTTCTTC. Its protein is CASSLQGAYNEQFF.

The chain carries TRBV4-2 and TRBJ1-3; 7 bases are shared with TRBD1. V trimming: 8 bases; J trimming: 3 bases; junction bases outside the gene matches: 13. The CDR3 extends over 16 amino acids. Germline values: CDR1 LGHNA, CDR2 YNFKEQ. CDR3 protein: CASAPTPGGIGNTIYF. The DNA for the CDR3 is TGTGCCAGCGCCCCTACTCCAGGGGGTATTGGAAACACCATATATTTT.

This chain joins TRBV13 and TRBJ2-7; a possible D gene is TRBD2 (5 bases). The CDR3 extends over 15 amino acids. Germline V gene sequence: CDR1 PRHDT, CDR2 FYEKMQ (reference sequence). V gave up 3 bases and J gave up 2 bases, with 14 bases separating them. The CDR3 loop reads CASSLWAGDTYEQYF. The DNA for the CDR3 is TGTGCCAGCAGCTTGTGGGCGGGCGATACCTACGAGCAGTACTTC.

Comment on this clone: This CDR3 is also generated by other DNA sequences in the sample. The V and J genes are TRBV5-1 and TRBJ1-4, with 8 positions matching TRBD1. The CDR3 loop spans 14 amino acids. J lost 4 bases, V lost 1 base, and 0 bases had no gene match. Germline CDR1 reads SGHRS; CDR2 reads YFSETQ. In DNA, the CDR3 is TGCGCCAGCAGCTTGACAGGGGGTAATGAAAAACTGTTTTTT. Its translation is CASSLTGGNEKLFF.

CDR3 protein: CASSLTTGGLQPQHF. In DNA form, the CDR3 reads TGTGCCAGCAGCCTTACCACAGGGGGCCTTCAGCCCCAGCATTTT. The V gene is TRBV5-6, the J gene TRBJ1-5, with 9 bases lining up with TRBD1. Trimming cost V 4 bases and J 6 bases; bases outside gene matches: 8. Germline V gene data show CDR1 as SGHDT and CDR2 as YYEEEE. This CDR3 has 15 residues.

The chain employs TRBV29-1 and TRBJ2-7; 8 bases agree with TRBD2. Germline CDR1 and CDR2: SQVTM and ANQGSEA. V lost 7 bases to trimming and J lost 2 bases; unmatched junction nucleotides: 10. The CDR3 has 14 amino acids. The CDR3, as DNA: TGCAGCGCGAGCGGGAGCGATAAACCCTACGAGCAGTACTTC. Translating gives CSASGSDKPYEQYF.

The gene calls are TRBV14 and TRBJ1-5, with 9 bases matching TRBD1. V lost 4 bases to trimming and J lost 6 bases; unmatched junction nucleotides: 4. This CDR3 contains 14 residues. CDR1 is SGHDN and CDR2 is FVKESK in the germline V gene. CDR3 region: CASSPTGGSQPQHF. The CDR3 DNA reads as TGTGCCAGCAGCCCGACAGGGGGATCTCAGCCCCAGCATTTT.

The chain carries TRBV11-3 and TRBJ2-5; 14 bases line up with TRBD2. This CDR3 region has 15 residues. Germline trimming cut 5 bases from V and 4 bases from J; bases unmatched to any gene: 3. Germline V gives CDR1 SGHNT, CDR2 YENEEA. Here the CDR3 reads CASSKGLAGGETQYF. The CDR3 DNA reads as TGTGCCAGCAGCAAAGGACTAGCGGGAGGAGAGACCCAGTACTTC. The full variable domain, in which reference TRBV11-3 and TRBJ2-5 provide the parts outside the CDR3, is EAGVVQSPRYKIIEKKQPVAFWCNPISGHNTLYWYLQNLGQGPELLIRYENEEAVDDSQLPKDRFSAERLKGVDSTLKIQPAELGDSAVYLCASSKGLAGGETQYFGPGTRLLVL.

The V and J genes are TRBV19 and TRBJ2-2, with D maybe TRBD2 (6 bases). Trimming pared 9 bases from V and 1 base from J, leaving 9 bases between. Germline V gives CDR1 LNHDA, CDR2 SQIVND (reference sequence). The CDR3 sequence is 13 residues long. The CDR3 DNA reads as TGTGCCAGCCATAGCGGGAACACCGGGGAGCTGTTTTTT. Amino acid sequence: CASHSGNTGELFF.

The CDR3 here is CASGQGPDPYEQYF. The CDR3 nucleotides are TGTGCCAGCGGACAGGGGCCCGACCCCTACGAGCAGTACTTC. The chain employs TRBV9 and TRBJ2-7; 9 nucleotides line up with TRBD1. The V segment lost 7 bases and the J segment 2 bases; nucleotides outside the gene matches: 7. This CDR3 comprises 14 residues. Germline CDR1 is SGDLS and CDR2 is YYNGEE.

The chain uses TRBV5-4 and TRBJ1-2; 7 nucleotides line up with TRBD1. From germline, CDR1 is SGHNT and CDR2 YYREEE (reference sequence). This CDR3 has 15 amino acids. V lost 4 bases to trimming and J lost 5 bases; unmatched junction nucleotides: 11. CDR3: CASSPSGQIIYGYTF. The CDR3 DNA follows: TGTGCCAGCAGCCCTTCGGGACAGATTATTTATGGCTACACCTTC.

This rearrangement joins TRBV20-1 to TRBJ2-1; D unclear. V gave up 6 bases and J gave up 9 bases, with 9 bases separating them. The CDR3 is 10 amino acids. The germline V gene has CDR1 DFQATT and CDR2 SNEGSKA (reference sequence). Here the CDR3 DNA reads TGCAGTGCGCTCCCGGGTGAGCAGTTCTTC. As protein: CSALPGEQFF.

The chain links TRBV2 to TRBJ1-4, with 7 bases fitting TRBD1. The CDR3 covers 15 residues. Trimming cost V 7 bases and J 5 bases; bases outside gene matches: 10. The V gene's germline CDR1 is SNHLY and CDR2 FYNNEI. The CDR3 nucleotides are TGTGCCAGCAAACAGGGGCGAAGGGAAAATGAAAAACTGTTTTTT. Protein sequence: CASKQGRRENEKLFF.

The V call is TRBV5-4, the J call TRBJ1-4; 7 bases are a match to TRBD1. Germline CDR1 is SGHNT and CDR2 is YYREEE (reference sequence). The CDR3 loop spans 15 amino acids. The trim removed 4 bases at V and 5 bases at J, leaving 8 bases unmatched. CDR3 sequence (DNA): TGTGCCAGCAGCAAAGGACAGGTGGAAAATGAAAAACTGTTTTTT. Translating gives CASSKGQVENEKLFF. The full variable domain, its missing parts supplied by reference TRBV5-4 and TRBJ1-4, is ETGVTQSPTHLIKTRGQQVTLRCSSQSGHNTVSWYQQALGQGPQFIFQYYREEENGRGNFPPRFSGLQFPNYSSELNVNALELDDSALYLCASSKGQVENEKLFFGSGTQLSVL.

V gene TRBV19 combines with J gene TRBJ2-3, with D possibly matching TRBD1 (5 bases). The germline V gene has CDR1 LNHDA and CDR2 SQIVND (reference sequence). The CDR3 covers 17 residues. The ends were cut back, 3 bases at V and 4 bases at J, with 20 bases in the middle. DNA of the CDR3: TGTGCCAGTAGTATTGAGGTTCAGGGTCCTCTGCCAGATACGCAGTATTTT. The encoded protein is CASSIEVQGPLPDTQYF.

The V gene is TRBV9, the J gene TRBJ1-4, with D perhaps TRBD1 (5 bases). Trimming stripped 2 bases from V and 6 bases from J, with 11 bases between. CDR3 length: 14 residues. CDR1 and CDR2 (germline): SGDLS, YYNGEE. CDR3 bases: TGTGCCAGCAGCGTGGGGGGGGGAGATGAAAAACTGTTTTTT. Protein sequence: CASSVGGGDEKLFF.

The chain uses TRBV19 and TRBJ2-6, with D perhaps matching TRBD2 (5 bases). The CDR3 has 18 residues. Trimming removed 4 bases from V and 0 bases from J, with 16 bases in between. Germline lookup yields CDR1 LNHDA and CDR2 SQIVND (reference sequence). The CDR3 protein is CASSTTQAVLSGANVLTF. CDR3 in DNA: TGTGCCAGTAGTACGACTCAAGCGGTGCTCTCTGGGGCCAACGTCCTGACTTTC.

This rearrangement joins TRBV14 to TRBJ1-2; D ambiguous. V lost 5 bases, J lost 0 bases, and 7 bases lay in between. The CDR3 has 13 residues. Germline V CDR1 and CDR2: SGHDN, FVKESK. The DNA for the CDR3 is TGTGCCAGCAGCTATACAGCTAACTATGGCTACACCTTC. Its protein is CASSYTANYGYTF.

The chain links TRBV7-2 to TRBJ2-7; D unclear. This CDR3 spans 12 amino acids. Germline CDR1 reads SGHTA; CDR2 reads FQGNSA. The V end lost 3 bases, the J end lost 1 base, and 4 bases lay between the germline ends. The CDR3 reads CASSLSSYEQYF. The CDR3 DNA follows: TGTGCCAGCAGCTTGTCATCCTACGAGCAGTACTTC.

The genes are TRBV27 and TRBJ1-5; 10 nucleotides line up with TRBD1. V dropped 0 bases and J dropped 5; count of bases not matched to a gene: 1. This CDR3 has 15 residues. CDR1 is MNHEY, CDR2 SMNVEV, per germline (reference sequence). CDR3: CASSLSGTGDQPQHF. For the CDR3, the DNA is TGTGCCAGCAGTTTATCCGGGACAGGGGATCAGCCCCAGCATTTT.

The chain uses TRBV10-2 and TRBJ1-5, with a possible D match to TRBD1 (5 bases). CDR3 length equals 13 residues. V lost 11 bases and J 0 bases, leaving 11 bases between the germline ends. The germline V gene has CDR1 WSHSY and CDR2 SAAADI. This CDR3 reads CAGGTDSNQPQHF. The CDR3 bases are TGCGCCGGGGGGACGGATAGCAATCAGCCCCAGCATTTT.

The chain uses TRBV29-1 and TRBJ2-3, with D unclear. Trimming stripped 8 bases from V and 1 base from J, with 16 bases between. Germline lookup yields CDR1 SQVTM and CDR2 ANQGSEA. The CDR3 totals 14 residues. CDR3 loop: CSTRKDQGTDTQYF. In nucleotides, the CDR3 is TGCAGCACCCGGAAAGATCAGGGCACAGATACGCAGTATTTT.

CDR3 sequence: CASSLNPGQGIYNEQFF. For the CDR3, the DNA is TGTGCCAGTAGTTTAAACCCGGGACAGGGGATATACAATGAGCAGTTCTTC. The rearrangement links TRBV19 to TRBJ2-1; 10 bases agree with TRBD1. The CDR3 contains 17 residues. Germline V gives CDR1 LNHDA, CDR2 SQIVND (reference sequence). V was pared by 5 bases and J by 4 bases, with 11 bases of the junction left unmatched.

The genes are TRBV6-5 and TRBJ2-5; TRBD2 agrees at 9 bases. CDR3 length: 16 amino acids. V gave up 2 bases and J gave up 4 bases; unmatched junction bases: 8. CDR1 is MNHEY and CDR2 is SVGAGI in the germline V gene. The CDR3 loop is CASSYAAGGLRETQYF. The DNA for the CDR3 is TGTGCCAGCAGTTACGCTGCGGGAGGGCTGAGAGAGACCCAGTACTTC.

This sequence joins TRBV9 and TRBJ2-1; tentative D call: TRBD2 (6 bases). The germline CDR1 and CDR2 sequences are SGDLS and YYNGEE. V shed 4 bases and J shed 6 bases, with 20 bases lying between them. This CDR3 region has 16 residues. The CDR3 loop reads CASSPLPAGWGNEQFF. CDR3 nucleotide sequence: TGTGCCAGCAGCCCCCTCCCAGCGGGTTGGGGCAATGAGCAGTTCTTC.